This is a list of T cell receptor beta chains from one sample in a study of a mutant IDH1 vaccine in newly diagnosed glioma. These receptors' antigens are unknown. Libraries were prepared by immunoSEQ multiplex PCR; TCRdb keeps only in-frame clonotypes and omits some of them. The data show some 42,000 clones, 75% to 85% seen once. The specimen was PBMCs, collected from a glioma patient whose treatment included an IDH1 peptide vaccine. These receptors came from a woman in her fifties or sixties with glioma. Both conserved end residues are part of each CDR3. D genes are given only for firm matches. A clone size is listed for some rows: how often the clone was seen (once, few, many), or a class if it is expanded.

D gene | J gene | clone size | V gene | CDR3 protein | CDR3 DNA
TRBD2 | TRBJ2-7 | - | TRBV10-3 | CAISESMGLAIEQYF | TGTGCCATCAGTGAGTCTATGGGACTAGCGATCGAGCAGTACTTC
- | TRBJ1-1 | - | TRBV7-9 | CAIGMGGNTEAFF | TGTGCCATTGGGATGGGGGGAAACACTGAAGCTTTCTTT
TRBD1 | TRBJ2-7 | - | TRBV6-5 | CASSRDRGSTYEQYF | TGTGCCAGCAGTCGGGACAGGGGCTCCACCTACGAGCAGTACTTC
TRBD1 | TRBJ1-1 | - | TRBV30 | CAWGPGTGAGASTEAFF | TGTGCCTGGGGCCCTGGGACAGGAGCTGGGGCAAGCACTGAAGCTTTCTTT
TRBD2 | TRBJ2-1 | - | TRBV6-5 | CASSYHLAGAYNEQFF | TGTGCCAGCAGTTACCATCTAGCGGGGGCCTACAATGAGCAGTTCTTC
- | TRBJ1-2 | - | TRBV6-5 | CASSLSGFGGGYTF | TGTGCCAGCAGTCTTAGCGGGTTCGGGGGTGGCTACACCTTC
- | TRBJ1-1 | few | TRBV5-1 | CASSLGREAFF | TGCGCCAGCAGCTTGGGGAGAGAAGCTTTCTTT
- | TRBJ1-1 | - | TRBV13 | CASSPSTGSSEAFF | TGTGCCAGCAGCCCTAGTACGGGTTCATCTGAAGCTTTCTTT
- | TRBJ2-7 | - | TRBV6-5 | CATNWGGALYF | TGTGCCACCAATTGGGGGGGGGCTCTGTACTTC
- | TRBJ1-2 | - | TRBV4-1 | CASSRQDTTYGYTF | TGCGCCAGCAGTAGGCAGGACACAACCTATGGCTACACCTTC
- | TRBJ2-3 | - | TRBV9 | CASSQGISTDTQYF | TGTGCCAGCAGCCAGGGGATTAGCACAGATACGCAGTATTTT
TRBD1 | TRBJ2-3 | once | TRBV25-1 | CASSRGGRDTQYF | TGTGCCAGCAGTCGAGGGGGCCGAGATACGCAGTATTTT
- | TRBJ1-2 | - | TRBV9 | CASSAGRVRGYTF | TGTGCCAGCAGCGCTGGCAGGGTTCGGGGCTACACCTTC
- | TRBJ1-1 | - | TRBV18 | CASSGMWGENTEAFF | TGTGCCAGCTCGGGGATGTGGGGCGAGAACACTGAAGCTTTCTTT
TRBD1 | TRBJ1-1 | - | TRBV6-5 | CASMDRDSLERAFF | TGTGCCAGTATGGACCGGGACAGCCTAGAGAGAGCTTTCTTT
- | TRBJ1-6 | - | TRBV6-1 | CASSEVRGVSPLHF | TGTGCCAGCAGTGAAGTGAGGGGGGTGTCACCCCTCCACTTT
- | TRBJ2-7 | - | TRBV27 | CANASRTPHEQYF | TGTGCCAATGCGAGCAGGACCCCGCACGAGCAGTACTTC
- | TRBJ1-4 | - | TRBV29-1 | CSALPKETNEKLFF | TGCAGCGCCCTGCCTAAGGAAACTAATGAAAAACTGTTTTTT
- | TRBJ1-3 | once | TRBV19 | CASSIVRGVKSSGNTIYF | TGTGCCAGTAGTATAGTAAGAGGAGTAAAGAGCTCTGGAAACACCATATATTTT
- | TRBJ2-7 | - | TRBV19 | CASSRETGVSYEQYF | TGTGCCAGTAGTAGAGAGACGGGGGTCTCCTACGAGCAGTACTTC
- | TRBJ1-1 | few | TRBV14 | CASRRGFTEAFF | TGTGCCAGCAGACGCGGGTTCACTGAAGCTTTCTTT
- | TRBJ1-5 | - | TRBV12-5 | CASGTAREAVLSNQPQHF | TGTGCTAGTGGCACCGCTCGGGAGGCAGTACTTAGCAATCAGCCCCAGCATTTT
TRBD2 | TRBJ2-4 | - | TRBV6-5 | CASSQGGSKNIQYF | TGTGCCAGCAGTCAGGGAGGGTCCAAAAACATTCAGTACTTC
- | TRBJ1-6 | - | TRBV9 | CASSPPAGNSPLHF | TGTGCCAGCAGCCCCCCAGCGGGGAATTCACCCCTCCACTTT
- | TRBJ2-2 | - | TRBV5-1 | CASSLNTGELFF | TGCGCCAGCAGCCTTAACACCGGGGAGCTGTTTTTT
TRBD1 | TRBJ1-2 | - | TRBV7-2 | CASSFLPGQDLLNYGYTF | TGTGCCAGCAGCTTCCTCCCGGGACAGGATCTGCTTAACTATGGCTACACCTTC
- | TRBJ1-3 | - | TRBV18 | CASSPSGNTIYF | TGTGCCAGCTCACCGTCTGGAAACACCATATATTTT
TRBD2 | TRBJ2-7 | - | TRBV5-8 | CASSLSGGTSYEQYF | TGTGCCAGCAGCCTGAGCGGGGGGACGTCCTACGAGCAGTACTTC
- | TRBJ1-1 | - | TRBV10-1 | CASSASGVSEAFF | TGCGCCAGCAGTGCGTCAGGGGTGAGTGAAGCTTTCTTT
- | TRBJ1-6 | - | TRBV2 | CASSDSLLGTLHF | TGTGCCAGCAGTGATAGTCTCCTTGGCACCCTCCACTTT
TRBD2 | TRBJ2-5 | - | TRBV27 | CASSLSQLAGSITGETQYF | TGTGCCAGCAGTCTCTCCCAACTAGCGGGATCTATCACCGGGGAGACCCAGTACTTC
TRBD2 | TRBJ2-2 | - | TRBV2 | CAIYDGLEPGELFF | TGTGCCATTTACGATGGACTAGAACCCGGGGAGCTGTTTTTT
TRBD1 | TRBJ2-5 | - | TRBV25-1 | CASSELAGGKGETQYF | TGTGCCAGCAGTGAATTGGCAGGGGGCAAAGGAGAGACCCAGTACTTC
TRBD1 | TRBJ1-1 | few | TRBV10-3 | CAISTGEGTEAFF | TGTGCCATCAGTACAGGGGAGGGGACTGAAGCTTTCTTT
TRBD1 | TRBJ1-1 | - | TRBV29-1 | CSVEDAGGGTEAFF | TGCAGCGTTGAAGACGCAGGGGGCGGCACTGAAGCTTTCTTT
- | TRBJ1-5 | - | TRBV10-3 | CATCLGALGGTDQPQHF | TGTGCCACCTGTCTGGGTGCCCTGGGAGGGACCGATCAGCCCCAGCATTTT
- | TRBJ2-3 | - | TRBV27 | CASSGRDSSSTDTQYF | TGTGCCAGCAGTGGGCGGGACAGCAGTAGCACAGATACGCAGTATTTT
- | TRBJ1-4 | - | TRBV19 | CATSNREGWNEKLFF | TGTGCCACCTCGAACAGGGAGGGCTGGAATGAAAAACTGTTTTTT
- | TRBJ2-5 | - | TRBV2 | CASTEGYKGEETQYF | TGTGCCAGCACCGAGGGGTACAAGGGAGAAGAGACCCAGTACTTC
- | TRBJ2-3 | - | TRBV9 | CASSVGTWGTDTQYF | TGTGCCAGCAGCGTAGGTACTTGGGGCACAGATACGCAGTATTTT
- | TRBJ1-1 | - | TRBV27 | CASSFATNTEAFF | TGTGCCAGCAGTTTCGCCACGAACACTGAAGCTTTCTTT
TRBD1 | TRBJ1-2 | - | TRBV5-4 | CASSQRDRVDYGYTF | TGTGCCAGCAGCCAGCGGGACAGGGTGGACTATGGCTACACCTTC
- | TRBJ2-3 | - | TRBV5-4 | CASRRDPGGTDTQYF | TGTGCCAGCCGCCGGGACCCCGGCGGCACAGATACGCAGTATTTT
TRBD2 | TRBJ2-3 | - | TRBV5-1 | CASSLDRGGGADTQYF | TGCGCCAGCAGCTTGGATCGCGGGGGGGGTGCAGATACGCAGTATTTT
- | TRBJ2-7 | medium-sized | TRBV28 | CASSRLAGRYEQYF | TGTGCCAGCAGCCGCTTGGCGGGGAGGTACGAGCAGTACTTC
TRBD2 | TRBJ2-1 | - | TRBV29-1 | CSVRRPGLRGNEQFF | TGCAGCGTCAGAAGACCGGGACTAAGGGGCAATGAGCAGTTCTTC
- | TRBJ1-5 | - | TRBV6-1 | CASSSPVLSNQPQHF | TGTGCCAGCAGTAGCCCAGTTCTTAGCAATCAGCCCCAGCATTTT
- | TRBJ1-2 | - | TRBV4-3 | CASSLELRGSDGYTF | TGCGCCAGCAGCCTGGAGTTGCGAGGTAGCGATGGCTACACCTTC